The 10 T cell receptor beta chains below were found in one sample sequenced in a study of T cell responses to AZD1222 COVID-19 vaccine. Measured with immunoSEQ multiplex PCR; TCRdb has only the in-frame clones, and not every one. The table lists 150,000 to 200,000 clones, approximately 94% of them singletons. This sample comprised peripheral blood, obtained on day 0 of AZD1222 vaccination. The source is an adult in good health.

The chain recombines TRBV6-1 with TRBJ2-7; D is perhaps TRBD1 or TRBD2 (5 bases each). CDR1 is MNHNS, CDR2 SASEGT, per germline. The CDR3 has 17 residues. V was trimmed by 0 bases and J by 4 bases, leaving 19 bases between them. CDR3 sequence (DNA): TGTGCCAGCAGTGAAGCGCTTCGAGGGCAGGGTAGGTACGAGCAGTACTTC. Protein product: CASSEALRGQGRYEQYF.

The chain recombines TRBV28 with TRBJ2-7; D is perhaps TRBD1 or TRBD2 (5 bases each). Per the germline V gene, CDR1 is MDHEN and CDR2 is SYDVKM. Trimming left V 9 bases short and J 1 base short, with 19 bases between. This CDR3 has 15 amino acids. Written as DNA, the CDR3 is TGTGCCAGTAGGGTTCGGGACGCCGATTCCTACGAGCAGTACTTC. This codes for CASRVRDADSYEQYF.

The gene calls are TRBV6-2 or TRBV6-3 and TRBJ2-3; D is unresolved. Per the germline V gene, CDR1 is MNHEY and CDR2 is SVGEGT. Trimming removed 6 bases from V and 3 bases from J, with 4 bases in between. The CDR3 has 11 residues. CDR3 residues: CASSHTDTQYF. The CDR3, as DNA: TGTGCCAGCAGCCATACAGATACGCAGTATTTT.

V and J are TRBV18 and TRBJ1-1; maybe TRBD1 (5 bases). Germline CDR1 reads KGHSH; CDR2 reads LQKENI. The CDR3 contains 14 residues. Between the trimmed V and J ends, which lost 6 bases and 1 base, there was a span of 12 bases. Here the CDR3 DNA reads TGTGCCAGCTCCCCGGGACCCAAGAACACTGAAGCTTTCTTT. It yields the protein CASSPGPKNTEAFF.

This chain uses TRBV19 with TRBJ2-3; 8 bases are a match to TRBD2. The ends lost 7 bases at V and 7 bases at J; junction bases unmatched: 10. The V gene's germline CDR1 is LNHDA and CDR2 SQIVND (reference sequence). The CDR3 is made up of 14 amino acids. Written as DNA, the CDR3 is TGTGCCAGTACCCTAGCGGGCGGGGAAAATACGCAGTATTTT. Encoded protein: CASTLAGGENTQYF.

The chain couples TRBV28 to TRBJ2-7, with 9 bases matching TRBD2. The CDR3 loop spans 14 amino acids. The germline CDR1 and CDR2 sequences are MDHEN and SYDVKM. Germline trimming cut 5 bases from V and 7 bases from J; bases unmatched to any gene: 9. In DNA form, the CDR3 reads TGTGCCAGCAGTCCCGTAGCGGGAGCGAGAGAGCAGTACTTC. Translating gives CASSPVAGAREQYF. Variable domain in full (rest from reference TRBV28 and TRBJ2-7): DVKVTQSSRYLVKRTGEKVFLECVQDMDHENMFWYRQDPGLGLRLIYFSYDVKMKEKGDIPEGYSVSREKKERFSLILESASTNQTSMYLCASSPVAGAREQYFGPGTRLTVT.

The chain is built from TRBV7-8 and TRBJ2-7; TRBD2 matches at 9 bases. Germline lookup yields CDR1 SGHVS and CDR2 FQNEAQ. The V segment lost 4 bases and the J segment 3 bases; nucleotides outside the gene matches: 7. The CDR3 spans 15 residues. The chain's CDR3 is CASSSGLARGYEQYF. DNA of the CDR3: TGTGCCAGCAGCTCGGGACTAGCAAGAGGCTACGAGCAGTACTTC. The full variable domain, in which reference TRBV7-8 and TRBJ2-7 provide the parts outside the CDR3, is GAGVSQSPRYKVAKRGQDVALRCDPISGHVSLFWYQQALGQGPEFLTYFQNEAQLDKSGLPSDRFFAERPEGSVSTLKIQRTQQEDSAVYLCASSSGLARGYEQYFGPGTRLTVT.

The V call is TRBV7-2, the J call TRBJ2-1; 7 bases align to TRBD2. With 2 bases clipped from V and 5 bases from J, the junction kept 3 bases outside the gene matches. Germline V gives CDR1 SGHTA, CDR2 FQGNSA. The CDR3 has 14 amino acids. DNA of the CDR3: TGTGCCAGCAGCTTAAGGACTAGTAACAATGAGCAGTTCTTC. Protein product: CASSLRTSNNEQFF.

The chain links TRBV11-2 to TRBJ2-7; 10 bases fit TRBD2. Germline loops: CDR1 SGHAT, CDR2 FQNNGV. Losses at the gene ends were 1 base for V and 13 bases for J; bases not matched to a gene: 7. This CDR3 is 13 amino acids long. CDR3 amino acids: CASSLAGLAEGYF. CDR3 bases: TGTGCCAGCAGCTTAGCAGGACTAGCGGAGGGATACTTC.

V is TRBV5-1 and J is TRBJ2-3; a possible D gene is TRBD1 (5 bases). The germline V gene encodes CDR1 SGHRS and CDR2 YFSETQ. The CDR3 is made up of 14 amino acids. Deletions cut 7 bases from V and 2 bases from J, with 14 bases between. In nucleotides, the CDR3 is TGCGCCAGCTCGCCAGGGTTTTACACAGATACGCAGTATTTT. Its translation: CASSPGFYTDTQYF.